The 19 T cell receptor beta chains in this list originate from one sample, sequenced in a study of blood T cell repertoires in COVID-19. The table came from immunoSEQ multiplex PCR; TCRdb's copy has only in-frame clones and leaves some out. The sample yields approximately 350,000 clones, 85% to 90% seen once. Sequencing used peripheral blood. The receptors come from a woman between 45 and 60 years old with COVID-19, enrolled during active disease.

In DNA form, the CDR3 reads TGTGCCAGCAGCTGGGGACTAGCGGGAGGGAGTACCTACGAGCAGTACTTC. Amino acids: CASSWGLAGGSTYEQYF. V gene TRBV5-4 combines with J gene TRBJ2-7; the match to TRBD2 covers 16 bases. Per the germline V gene, CDR1 is SGHNT and CDR2 is YYREEE (reference sequence). CDR3 length: 17 amino acids. V was pared by 3 bases and J by 2 bases, with 5 bases of the junction left unmatched.

The chain couples TRBV7-9 to TRBJ2-7; 9 nucleotides match TRBD2. CDR1 is SEHNR and CDR2 is FQNEAQ in the germline V gene (reference sequence). Trimming removed 1 base from V and 5 bases from J; junction bases left unmatched: 6. The CDR3 covers 15 residues. This chain's CDR3 is CASSLGASGIDEQYF. The CDR3 bases are TGTGCCAGCAGCTTAGGTGCTAGCGGGATAGACGAGCAGTACTTC. Based on the CDR3 plus reference TRBV7-9 and TRBJ2-7, the full variable domain is DTGVSQNPRHKITKRGQNVTFRCDPISEHNRLYWYRQTLGQGPEFLTYFQNEAQLEKSRLLSDRFSAERPKGSFSTLEIQRTEQGDSAMYLCASSLGASGIDEQYFGPGTRLTVT.

The V call is TRBV5-6, the J call TRBJ1-1; no clear D gene. Germline lookup yields CDR1 SGHDT and CDR2 YYEEEE. CDR3 size: 14 residues. With 6 bases removed from V and 0 bases from J, the gap between germline ends came to 12 bases. CDR3 sequence: CASTRGKLNTEAFF. In nucleotides, the CDR3 is TGTGCCAGCACGCGAGGTAAGCTGAACACTGAAGCTTTCTTT.

This chain connects TRBV19 to TRBJ2-1; 16 nucleotides match TRBD2. Looked up from germline, CDR1 is LNHDA and CDR2 is SQIVND (reference sequence). This CDR3 has 17 amino acids. The V and J ends lost 5 bases and 7 bases, in that order; junction bases with no gene match: 8. CDR3 sequence reads: CASSPGTSGRASNEQFF. CDR3 in DNA: TGTGCCAGTAGTCCCGGGACTAGCGGGAGGGCCTCGAATGAGCAGTTCTTC.

The chain links TRBV27 to TRBJ2-7; 8 positions agree with TRBD1. The V gene's germline CDR1 is MNHEY and CDR2 SMNVEV (reference sequence). The CDR3 runs 14 residues. V was pared by 4 bases and J by 1 base, with 3 bases of the junction left unmatched. The CDR3 nucleotides are TGTGCCAGCAGTTACGGGACAGGATCCTACGAGCAGTACTTC. It encodes CASSYGTGSYEQYF.

The chain combines TRBV18 with TRBJ1-1, with D maybe TRBD1 (6 bases). CDR1 and CDR2 from the germline V gene are KGHSH and LQKENI. V gave up 3 bases and J gave up 1 base, with 9 bases separating them. The CDR3 length is 14 residues. CDR3 DNA: TGTGCCAGCTCACCCAGGGGTTCGAACACTGAAGCTTTCTTT. Translated, it gives CASSPRGSNTEAFF.

The chain recombines TRBV5-6 with TRBJ2-7; tentative D call: TRBD2 (5 bases). The CDR3 covers 14 residues. CDR1 SGHDT and CDR2 YYEEEE come from the germline V gene. V lost 0 bases and J 2 bases, leaving 9 bases between the germline ends. CDR3 sequence (DNA): TGTGCCAGCAGCTTGGCGGCGGGTACCTACGAGCAGTACTTC. It specifies CASSLAAGTYEQYF.

The table lists this clone with a few counts. An end of the junction differs from the germline gene, which may be a read error. The chain combines TRBV7-9 with TRBJ2-4; D might be TRBD2 (6 bases). CDR3 length equals 16 residues. Germline assignment: CDR1 SEHNR and CDR2 FQNEAQ (reference sequence). Written as DNA, the CDR3 is TGTGCCAGCAGCCTAGCGCGGGGACTAGCCAAAAACATTCAGTACTTC. Amino acids: CASSLARGLAKNIQYF.

The chain is built from TRBV5-1 and TRBJ2-1; D is undetermined. Trimming cost V 4 bases and J 3 bases, with 5 bases left between them. The V gene's germline CDR1 is SGHRS and CDR2 YFSETQ. This CDR3 has 12 amino acids. CDR3 DNA sequence: TGCGCCAGCAGCCCAAACTACAATGAGCAGTTCTTC. Amino acid sequence: CASSPNYNEQFF.

J is TRBJ2-1 and V is TRBV3-1 (or the pseudogene TRBV3-2); a weak D match, TRBD1 (6 bases). Per the germline V gene, CDR1 is LGHDT and CDR2 is YNNKEL (reference sequence). Trimming cost V 1 base and J 8 bases, with 12 bases left between them. The CDR3 has 14 residues. The CDR3 DNA is TGTGCCAGCAGCCAAGGGACAGACGTCGATGAGCAGTTCTTC. Translation gives CASSQGTDVDEQFF.

The chain combines TRBV6-5 with TRBJ1-1; 7 nucleotides align to TRBD1. The CDR3 spans 13 residues. J lost 1 base, V lost 6 bases, and 2 bases had no gene match. CDR1 is MNHEY and CDR2 is SVGAGI in the germline V gene. The DNA of the CDR3 is TGTGCCAGCAGGAGGGGGCCGAACACTGAAGCTTTCTTT. It translates to CASRRGPNTEAFF.

J is TRBJ2-1 and V is TRBV6-2 or TRBV6-3; the D is unclear. Germline loops: CDR1 MNHEY, CDR2 SVGEGT. V shed 2 bases and J shed 0 bases, with 5 bases lying between them. CDR3 length: 14 amino acids. The CDR3 region is CASSYRSSYNEQFF. In DNA form, the CDR3 reads TGTGCCAGCAGTTACAGGAGCTCCTACAATGAGCAGTTCTTC.

The chain employs TRBV11-1 and TRBJ2-7; D is perhaps TRBD2 (6 bases). The CDR3 length is 15 residues. From germline, CDR1 is SGHAT and CDR2 FQDESV (reference sequence). The V end lost 1 base, the J end lost 4 bases, and 14 bases lay between the germline ends. The CDR3 sequence is CASSLELAENYEQYF. The CDR3 region has the DNA TGTGCCAGCAGCTTAGAACTAGCCGAAAATTACGAGCAGTACTTC.

This chain joins TRBV12-5 and TRBJ1-2; D call uncertain. V gave up 3 bases and J gave up 6 bases, with 14 bases separating them. This CDR3 is built from 14 residues. Germline V gene data show CDR1 as LGHNT and CDR2 as FRNRAP. CDR3: CASGFQTTLNGYTF. DNA of the CDR3: TGTGCTAGTGGTTTTCAGACAACCTTGAATGGCTACACCTTC.

The CDR3 region is CASSQERPGLQTRASYNEQFF. CDR3 DNA sequence: TGCGCCAGCAGCCAAGAACGGCCGGGACTGCAAACTCGAGCCTCCTACAATGAGCAGTTCTTC. V is TRBV4-1 and J is TRBJ2-1; maybe TRBD2 (6 bases). Per the germline V gene, CDR1 is MGHRA and CDR2 is YSYEKL. CDR3 length: 21 amino acids. Trimming took 0 bases from V and 0 from J, leaving 24 bases between them.

The chain has TRBV11-2 and TRBJ2-4; TRBD2 is a possible D gene (6 bases). Germline V CDR1 and CDR2: SGHAT, FQNNGV. The CDR3 contains 14 residues. V was trimmed by 5 bases and J by 4 bases, leaving 12 bases between them. CDR3 in DNA: TGTGCCAGCAGCCCCACTGCGGGAAAAAACATTCAGTACTTC. Its protein is CASSPTAGKNIQYF. The full variable domain, rest sourced from reference TRBV11-2 and TRBJ2-4, is EAGVAQSPRYKIIEKRQSVAFWCNPISGHATLYWYQQILGQGPKLLIQFQNNGVVDDSQLPKDRFSAERLKGVDSTLKIQPAKLEDSAVYLCASSPTAGKNIQYFGAGTRLSVL.

This clone was detected a few times. V usage is TRBV5-4 and J usage is TRBJ2-1; 11 nucleotides match TRBD2. Germline lookup yields CDR1 SGHNT and CDR2 YYREEE (reference sequence). This CDR3 has 15 amino acids. The V gene end was trimmed by 3 bases and the J gene end by 8 bases; junction bases not matched to a gene: 7. The CDR3: CASSYSGRGVYEQFF. The CDR3, as DNA: TGTGCCAGCAGCTATAGCGGGAGGGGAGTATATGAGCAGTTCTTC.

CDR3 protein: CASAVAGLLRNEQFF. CDR3 coding DNA: TGCGCCAGCGCAGTAGCGGGCCTTTTACGCAATGAGCAGTTCTTC. The rearrangement joins TRBV4-1 to TRBJ2-1; 7 bases are shared with TRBD2. The CDR3 contains 15 residues. CDR1 is MGHRA and CDR2 is YSYEKL in the germline V gene. J lost 6 bases, V lost 8 bases, and 13 bases had no gene match.

This chain links TRBV11-2 with TRBJ1-3; D is uncertain. Germline V gene sequence: CDR1 SGHAT, CDR2 FQNNGV. The CDR3 is 14 residues long. V was trimmed by 5 bases and J by 0 bases, leaving 8 bases between them. CDR3: CASSLGGSGNTIYF. CDR3 in DNA: TGTGCCAGCAGCCTCGGCGGCTCTGGAAACACCATATATTTT.